This is a list of T cell receptor beta chains from one sample in a study of chemoradiotherapy in HPV16-positive cancers. Only in-frame clones appear in the TCRdb table, and some are missing; sequencing was by immunoSEQ multiplex PCR. The data show some 25,000 clones, with 85% to 95% seen just once and about a fifth held by the top ten. The specimen was blood, collected from a patient who underwent chemoradiotherapy. The receptors stem from a human donor with HPV-associated anogenital cancer. Both conserved end residues are part of each CDR3. Fields, in order: V gene, clone size, CDR3 length, J gene, D gene, CDR3 DNA, CDR3 protein. The D gene is left open where the match is weak. Only part of the rows carry a size: once, few, many, or a class if the clone is expanded.

V: TRBV4-3; size: -; length: 12; J: TRBJ1-1; D: -; DNA: TGCGCCAGCAGAGGCCAGTACACTGAAGCTTTCTTT; CDR3: CASRGQYTEAFF
V: TRBV19; size: -; length: 13; J: TRBJ1-1; D: -; DNA: TGTGCCAGTAGATTGAGGGAATCCACTGAAGCTTTCTTT; CDR3: CASRLRESTEAFF
V: TRBV5-1; size: -; length: 13; J: TRBJ2-5; D: -; DNA: TGCGCCAGCAGCAACAGACAGCAAGAGACCCAGTACTTC; CDR3: CASSNRQQETQYF
V: TRBV7-9; size: -; length: 15; J: TRBJ2-5; D: TRBD2; DNA: TGTGCCAGCAGCGCAATAGCGGGGGGGCTTGAGACCCAGTACTTC; CDR3: CASSAIAGGLETQYF
V: TRBV9; size: -; length: 15; J: TRBJ2-5; D: TRBD1; DNA: TGTGCCAGCAGCGAGGGACAGCAAATCCAAGAGACCCAGTACTTC; CDR3: CASSEGQQIQETQYF
V: TRBV27; size: -; length: 15; J: TRBJ2-2; D: -; DNA: TGTGCCAGCAGTCCCGGGACATTCGACACCGGGGAGCTGTTTTTT; CDR3: CASSPGTFDTGELFF
V: TRBV18; size: once; length: 15; J: TRBJ1-4; D: TRBD1; DNA: TGTGCCAGCTCATCAAGGGACAGTACTAATGAAAAACTGTTTTTT; CDR3: CASSSRDSTNEKLFF
V: TRBV28; size: -; length: 17; J: TRBJ1-1; D: TRBD1; DNA: TGTGCCAGCAGTTCGACCGTGGGACAGGGGGGGAACACTGAAGCTTTCTTT; CDR3: CASSSTVGQGGNTEAFF
V: TRBV28; size: few; length: 14; J: TRBJ2-7; D: -; DNA: TGTGCCAGCAGTTTTGACAGGAGAATCTACGAGCAGTACTTC; CDR3: CASSFDRRIYEQYF
V: TRBV25-1; size: -; length: 17; J: TRBJ2-1; D: TRBD2; DNA: TGTGCCAGCAGTGCACCATGGGGACTAGGCTCCTACAATGAGCAGTTCTTC; CDR3: CASSAPWGLGSYNEQFF
V: TRBV27; size: -; length: 16; J: TRBJ2-1; D: -; DNA: TGTGCCAGCAGTTTAACCGGACAGCCGGCGTACAATGAGCAGTTCTTC; CDR3: CASSLTGQPAYNEQFF
V: TRBV6-1; size: -; length: 16; J: TRBJ2-1; D: TRBD2; DNA: TGTGCCAGCAGTGAAGCGCTAGCGGGGCTGTACAATGAGCAGTTCTTC; CDR3: CASSEALAGLYNEQFF
V: TRBV6-4; size: -; length: 10; J: TRBJ2-7; D: TRBD2; DNA: TGTGCCAGCAGTGAACTAGCGGGAGACTTC; CDR3: CASSELAGDF
V: TRBV29-1; size: once; length: 12; J: TRBJ1-1; D: -; DNA: TGCAGCGTCGGCAGGGACGGCACTGAAGCTTTCTTT; CDR3: CSVGRDGTEAFF
V: TRBV5-1; size: -; length: 15; J: TRBJ2-5; D: -; DNA: TGCGCCAGCAGCCGGGACCCCGGGGCCCAAGAGACCCAGTACTTC; CDR3: CASSRDPGAQETQYF
V: TRBV29-1; size: -; length: 12; J: TRBJ2-2; D: -; DNA: TGCAGCGTGCGGGGCAAGGGCGGGGAGCTGTTTTTT; CDR3: CSVRGKGGELFF
V: TRBV5-1; size: -; length: 14; J: TRBJ1-2; D: TRBD1; DNA: TGCGCCAGCAGCTCTGGGACAGCCCATAATGGCTACACCTTC; CDR3: CASSSGTAHNGYTF
V: TRBV11-2; size: -; length: 17; J: TRBJ1-2; D: TRBD1; DNA: TGTGCCAGCAGCTTAGGTCCCGGGACAGCTTACGAGAATGGCTACACCTTC; CDR3: CASSLGPGTAYENGYTF
V: TRBV18; size: -; length: 15; J: TRBJ2-7; D: -; DNA: TGTGCCAGCTCACCACCGTCCGGGACGAACTACGAGCAGTACTTC; CDR3: CASSPPSGTNYEQYF
V: TRBV5-1; size: -; length: 11; J: TRBJ2-7; D: -; DNA: TGCGCCAGCAGCCCTGGATACGAGCAGTACTTC; CDR3: CASSPGYEQYF
V: TRBV7-2; size: -; length: 15; J: TRBJ2-6; D: -; DNA: TGTGCCAGCACCCAGACCGTCTCTGGGGCCAACGTCCTGACTTTC; CDR3: CASTQTVSGANVLTF
V: TRBV10-3; size: once; length: 14; J: TRBJ1-6; D: -; DNA: TGTGCCATCAGTTCACTCTCCTATAATTCACCCCTCCACTTT; CDR3: CAISSLSYNSPLHF
V: TRBV6-5; size: once; length: 15; J: TRBJ2-7; D: TRBD1; DNA: TGTGCCAGCAGTTACCGCGACAGGGAAGATTACGAGCAGTACTTC; CDR3: CASSYRDREDYEQYF
V: TRBV7-9; size: -; length: 13; J: TRBJ2-3; D: -; DNA: TGTGCCAGCAGCTTCGGAAGCACAGATACGCAGTATTTT; CDR3: CASSFGSTDTQYF
V: TRBV19; size: -; length: 15; J: TRBJ1-6; D: -; DNA: TGTGCCAGTAGTCCCTCGGGGGGAGGTAATTCACCCCTCCACTTT; CDR3: CASSPSGGGNSPLHF
V: TRBV6-5; size: once; length: 14; J: TRBJ1-1; D: -; DNA: TGTGCCAGCACCCCGGGAGGGGACGGCGTGGAAGCTTTCTTT; CDR3: CASTPGGDGVEAFF
V: TRBV6-1; size: -; length: 14; J: TRBJ2-7; D: TRBD2; DNA: TGTGCCAGCAGACTAGCGGGCGACTCCTACGAGCAGTACTTC; CDR3: CASRLAGDSYEQYF
V: TRBV10-2; size: -; length: 16; J: TRBJ2-3; D: -; DNA: TGCGCCAGCAGTGAGTTTGGGCCCTTGGGCACAGATACGCAGTATTTT; CDR3: CASSEFGPLGTDTQYF
V: TRBV7-2; size: -; length: 13; J: TRBJ2-6; D: -; DNA: TGTGCCGAAGGGGGCTCTGGGGCCAACGTCCTGACTTTC; CDR3: CAEGGSGANVLTF
V: TRBV30; size: -; length: 12; J: TRBJ2-7; D: -; DNA: TGTGCCTGGAGTCTAAATGGCTACGAGCAGTACTTC; CDR3: CAWSLNGYEQYF